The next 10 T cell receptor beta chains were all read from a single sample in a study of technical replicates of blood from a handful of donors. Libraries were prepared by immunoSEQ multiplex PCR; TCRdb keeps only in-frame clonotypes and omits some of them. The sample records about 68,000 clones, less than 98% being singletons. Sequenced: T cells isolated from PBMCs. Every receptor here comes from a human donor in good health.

CDR3 protein: CASSGGLAGASDTQYF. CDR3 sequence (DNA): TGCGCCAGCAGCGGCGGACTAGCGGGAGCTTCAGATACGCAGTATTTT. The chain links TRBV5-1 to TRBJ2-3; 13 bases are a match to TRBD2. V gave up 4 bases and J gave up 4 bases; unmatched junction bases: 6. This CDR3 region has 16 residues. Germline V gene lookup returns CDR1 SGHRS and CDR2 YFSETQ.

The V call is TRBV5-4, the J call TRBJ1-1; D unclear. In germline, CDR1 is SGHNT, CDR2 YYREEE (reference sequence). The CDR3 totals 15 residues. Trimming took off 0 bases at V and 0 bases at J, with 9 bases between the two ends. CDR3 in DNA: TGTGCCAGCAGCTTGGTCCGGGGAATGAACACTGAAGCTTTCTTT. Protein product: CASSLVRGMNTEAFF.

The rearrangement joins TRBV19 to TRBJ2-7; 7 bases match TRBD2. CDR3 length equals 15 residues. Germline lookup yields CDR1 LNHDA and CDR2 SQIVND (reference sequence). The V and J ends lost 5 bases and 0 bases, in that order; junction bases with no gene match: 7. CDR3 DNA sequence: TGTGCCAGTAGTCCCCGGGACTATAGCTCCTACGAGCAGTACTTC. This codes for CASSPRDYSSYEQYF.

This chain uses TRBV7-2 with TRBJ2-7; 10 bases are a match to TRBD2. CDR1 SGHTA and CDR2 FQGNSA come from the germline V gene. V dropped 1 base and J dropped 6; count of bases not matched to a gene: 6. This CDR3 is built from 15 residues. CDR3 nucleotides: TGTGCCAGCAGCTTAGGGCTAGCGGGAGACGGCGAGCAGTACTTC. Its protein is CASSLGLAGDGEQYF.

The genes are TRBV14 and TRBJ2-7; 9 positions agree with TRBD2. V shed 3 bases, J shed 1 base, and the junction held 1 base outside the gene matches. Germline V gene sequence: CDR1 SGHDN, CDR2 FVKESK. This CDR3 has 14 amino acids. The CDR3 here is CASSQAGGSYEQYF. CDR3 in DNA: TGTGCCAGCAGCCAGGCGGGAGGGTCCTACGAGCAGTACTTC.

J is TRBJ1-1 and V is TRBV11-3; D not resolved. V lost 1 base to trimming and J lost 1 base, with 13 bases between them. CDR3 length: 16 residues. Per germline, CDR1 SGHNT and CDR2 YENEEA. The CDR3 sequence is CASSLGAAIANTEAFF. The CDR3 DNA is TGTGCCAGCAGCTTAGGGGCAGCTATTGCGAACACTGAAGCTTTCTTT.

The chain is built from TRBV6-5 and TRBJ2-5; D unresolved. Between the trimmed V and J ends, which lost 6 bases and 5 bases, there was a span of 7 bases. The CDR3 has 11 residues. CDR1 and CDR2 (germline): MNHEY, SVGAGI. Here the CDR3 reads CASSPGETQYF. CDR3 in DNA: TGTGCCAGCAGCCCCGGGGAGACCCAGTACTTC.

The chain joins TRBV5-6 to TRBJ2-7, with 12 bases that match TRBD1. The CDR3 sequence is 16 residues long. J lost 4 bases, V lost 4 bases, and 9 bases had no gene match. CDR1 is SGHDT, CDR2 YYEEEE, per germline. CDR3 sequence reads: CASSPPRDRGRYEQYF. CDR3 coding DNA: TGTGCCAGCAGCCCGCCCAGGGACAGGGGGCGATACGAGCAGTACTTC.

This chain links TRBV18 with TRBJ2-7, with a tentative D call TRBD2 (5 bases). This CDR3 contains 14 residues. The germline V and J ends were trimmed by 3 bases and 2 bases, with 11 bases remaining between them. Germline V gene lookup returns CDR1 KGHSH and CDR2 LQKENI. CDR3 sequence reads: CASSPDRGPYEQYF. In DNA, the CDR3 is TGTGCCAGCTCACCGGACCGGGGTCCCTACGAGCAGTACTTC.

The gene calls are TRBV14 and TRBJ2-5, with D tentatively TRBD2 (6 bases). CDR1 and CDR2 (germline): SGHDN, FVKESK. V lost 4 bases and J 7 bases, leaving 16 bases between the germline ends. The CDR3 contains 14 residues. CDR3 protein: CASSPLGGRRTQYF. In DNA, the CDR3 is TGTGCCAGCAGCCCCTTAGGAGGGCGGAGGACCCAGTACTTC.